What follows are 7 T cell receptor beta chains derived from one specimen sequenced in a study of blood T cells in healthy people across ages. A second PCR of 7 to 11 cycles used a sample-barcoded 5' primer and a J-beta primer mix. From the 5' RACE reads, TCRdb called clonotypes with MiXCR, one entry per CDR3 protein. The data show about 1.5 million distinct CDR3 sequences, 42% seen once. Source material: blood. The receptors shown here come from a woman aged 18-29 years in good health.

Concerning this clonotype itself: A read error may be the cause here, since a much bigger clone is one base away. The V call is TRBV9, the J call TRBJ1-2, with no clear D. The germline V gene has CDR1 SGDLS and CDR2 YYNGEE. CDR3 size: 14 residues. Trimming stripped 0 bases from V and 4 bases from J, with 10 bases between. CDR3 region: CASSVEGRPYGYTF. CDR3 coding DNA: TGTGCCAGCAGCGTAGAAGGACGGCCCTATGGCTACACCTTC.

This clonotype is a singleton in its sample. The chain recombines TRBV7-2 with TRBJ1-2, with a tentative D call TRBD1 (5 bases). Germline assignment: CDR1 SGHTA and CDR2 FQGNSA. With 5 bases removed from V and 6 bases from J, the gap between germline ends came to 13 bases. The CDR3 consists of 13 residues. CDR3 bases: TGTGCCAGCAGCCTATTCGACAGCCATGGCTACACCTTC. This sequence encodes CASSLFDSHGYTF. The full variable domain, in which reference TRBV7-2 and TRBJ1-2 provide the parts outside the CDR3, is GAGVSQSPSNKVTEKGKDVELRCDPISGHTALYWYRQSLGQGLEFLIYFQGNSAPDKSGLPSDRFSAERTGGSVSTLTIQRTQQEDSAVYLCASSLFDSHGYTFGSGTRLTVV.

To note about this clonotype: A junction end diverges from the germline sequence, so it may reflect a read error. The gene calls are TRBV5-1 and TRBJ2-1; 9 nucleotides line up with TRBD1. Germline V gives CDR1 SGHRS, CDR2 YFSETQ. This CDR3 spans 15 amino acids. CDR3 sequence: CTSSLAGDRANEQFF. The DNA for the CDR3 is TGCACCAGCAGCTTGGCCGGGGACAGGGCAAATGAGCAGTTCTTC.

The V call is TRBV27, the J call TRBJ2-7, with D possibly matching TRBD1 (5 bases). Germline lookup yields CDR1 MNHEY and CDR2 SMNVEV (reference sequence). Trimming cost V 3 bases and J 5 bases, with 11 bases left between them. This CDR3 contains 13 residues. Written as DNA, the CDR3 is TGTGCCAGCAGTTTCCAGGGTGGCCACGAGCAGTACTTC. Translating gives CASSFQGGHEQYF.

The J gene is TRBJ2-3, the V gene TRBV24-1; D ambiguous. The CDR3 loop spans 13 amino acids. V lost 4 bases to trimming and J lost 5 bases, with 9 bases between them. Germline V CDR1 and CDR2: KGHDR, SFDVKD. The CDR3 DNA follows: TGTGCCACCAGTGAGTCCCCAAGAGATACGCAGTATTTT. It specifies CATSESPRDTQYF.

This clonotype was counted between two and nine times. This chain joins TRBV27 and TRBJ2-3, with 8 positions matching TRBD2. The V and J ends lost 11 bases and 5 bases, in that order; junction bases with no gene match: 12. This CDR3 is built from 14 residues. From germline, CDR1 is MNHEY and CDR2 SMNVEV (reference sequence). DNA for the CDR3: TGTGCCTCAGGAGCGGGGGTTGACGTAGATACGCAGTATTTT. Translating it yields CASGAGVDVDTQYF.

The V call is TRBV20-1, the J call TRBJ1-2; D unclear. This CDR3 region has 14 residues. Germline CDR1 and CDR2: DFQATT and SNEGSKA (reference sequence). V shed 3 bases and J shed 2 bases, with 13 bases lying between them. The CDR3 nucleotides read TGCAGTGCTAGGGACCCGCCTGGGAACTATGGCTACACCTTC. It translates to CSARDPPGNYGYTF.